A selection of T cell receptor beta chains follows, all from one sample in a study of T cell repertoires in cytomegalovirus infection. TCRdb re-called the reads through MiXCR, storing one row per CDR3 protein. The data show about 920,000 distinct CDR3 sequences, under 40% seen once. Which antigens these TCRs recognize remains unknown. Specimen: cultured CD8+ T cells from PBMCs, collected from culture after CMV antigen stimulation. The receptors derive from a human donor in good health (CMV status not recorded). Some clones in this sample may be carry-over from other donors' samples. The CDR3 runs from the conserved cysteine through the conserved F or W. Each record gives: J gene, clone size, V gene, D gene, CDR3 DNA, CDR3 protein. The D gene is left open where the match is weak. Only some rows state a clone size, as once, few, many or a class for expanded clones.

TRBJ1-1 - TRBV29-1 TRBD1 TGCAGCTGCTGGGGACAGTTCTTGGAGAACACTGAAGCTTTCTTT CSCWGQFLENTEAFF
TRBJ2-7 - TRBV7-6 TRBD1 TGTGCCAGCAGCGACCCGGGACAGGGGCCCTACGAGCAGTACTTC CASSDPGQGPYEQYF
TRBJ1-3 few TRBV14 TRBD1 TGTGCCAGCAGCCGATCGGGACAGGGATCTGGAAACACCATATATTTT CASSRSGQGSGNTIYF
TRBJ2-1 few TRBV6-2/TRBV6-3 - TGTGCCAGCAGCCCCGAAGGGGACAATGAGCAGTTCTTC CASSPEGDNEQFF
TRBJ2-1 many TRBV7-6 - TGTGCCAGCAGCTCGTCAGGGTTAAACTTAGACAATGAGCAGTTCTTC CASSSSGLNLDNEQFF
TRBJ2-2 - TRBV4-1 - TGCGCCAGCAGCCAAATTCCGGGTCATACCGGGGAGCTGTTTTTT CASSQIPGHTGELFF
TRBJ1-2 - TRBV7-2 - TGTGCCAGCAGCTTAAATGGGGTAGCTAACTATGGCTACACCTTC CASSLNGVANYGYTF
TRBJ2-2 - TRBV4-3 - TGCGCCAGCAGCCAAGATGGGGCTAGCGCAGCGAACACCGGGGAGCTGTTTTTT CASSQDGASAANTGELFF
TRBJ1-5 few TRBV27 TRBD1 TGTGCCAGCAGTTACACAGGGGGTTATCAGCCCCAGCATTTT CASSYTGGYQPQHF
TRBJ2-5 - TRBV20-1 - TGCAGTTTTCCGACAGAGGAAGAGACCCAGTACTTC CSFPTEEETQYF
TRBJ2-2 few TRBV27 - TGTGCCAGCAGTTTATCGATCCCTGGGGCACGGCGGACGATCACCGGGGAGCTGTTTTTT CASSLSIPGARRTITGELFF
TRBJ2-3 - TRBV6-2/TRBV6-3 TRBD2 TGTGCCAGCGGAAAGAACCCAGCGGGGGCTAGCACAGATACGCAGTATTTT CASGKNPAGASTDTQYF
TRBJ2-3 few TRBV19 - TGTGCCAGTAGTAAGAGGATTGCTGCAGATACGCAGTATTTT CASSKRIAADTQYF
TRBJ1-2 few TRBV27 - TGTGCCAGCAGTTTATCCAGGGGCGGTGGCTACACCTTC CASSLSRGGGYTF
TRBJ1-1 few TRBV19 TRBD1 TGTGCCAGTATCACAAAGGGGGCGGACACTGAAGCTTTCTTT CASITKGADTEAFF
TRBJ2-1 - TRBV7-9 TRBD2 TGTGCCAGCAGCTTAGGCCTAGCGGACAACAATGAGCAGTTCTTC CASSLGLADNNEQFF
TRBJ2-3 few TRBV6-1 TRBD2 TGTGCCAGCATGGGGATAGCGGGGCTATTGGATACGCAGTATTTT CASMGIAGLLDTQYF
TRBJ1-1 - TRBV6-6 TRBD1 TGTGCCATCAGGGGGCAGGATTCTCAGGGAGCTTTCTTT CAIRGQDSQGAFF
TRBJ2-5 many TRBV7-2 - TGTGCCAGCAGCAGCTACAGACGAGAGACCCAGTACTTC CASSSYRRETQYF
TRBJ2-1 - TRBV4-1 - TGCGCCAGCAGCCAAGAGTCGGGCTCCTCCTACAATGAGCAGTTCTTC CASSQESGSSYNEQFF
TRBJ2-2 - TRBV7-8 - TGTGCCAGCAGCTTAGGGAGGCGAGGGGTAGGCACCGGGGAGCTGTTTTTT CASSLGRRGVGTGELFF
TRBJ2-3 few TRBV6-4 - TGTGCCAGCAGTGACTACGTTGGAGGAGGCCGAAGTACGCAGTATTTT CASSDYVGGGRSTQYF
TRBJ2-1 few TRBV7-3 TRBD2 TGTGCCAGCAGCTTAACGCGGGGGGCATACAATGAGCAGTTCTTC CASSLTRGAYNEQFF
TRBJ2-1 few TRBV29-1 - TGCAGCGTTGTTGGTAGGGGGATCGGTGAGCAGTTCTTC CSVVGRGIGEQFF
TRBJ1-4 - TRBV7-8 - TGTGCCAGCAGCTCCCCACCGGGGCCAGTTAATGAAAAACTGTTTTTT CASSSPPGPVNEKLFF
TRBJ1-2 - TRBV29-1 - TGCAGCGTTGCGGAGGGTGTCGGCTACACCTTC CSVAEGVGYTF
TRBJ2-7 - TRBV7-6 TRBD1 TGTGCCAGCAGCCGGACAGGGGAGGGTGGAGAGCAGTACTTC CASSRTGEGGEQYF
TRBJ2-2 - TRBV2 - TGTGCCAGCAGTGAAAGGAGCAGTGGAACTACCGGGGAGCTGTTTTTT CASSERSSGTTGELFF
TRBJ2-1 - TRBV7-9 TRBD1 TGTGCCAGCAGGGGGACAGGCTCATACAATGAGCAGTTCTTC CASRGTGSYNEQFF
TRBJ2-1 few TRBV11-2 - TGTGCCAGCAGCCCGCGAGACAGGAACAATGAGCAGTTCTTC CASSPRDRNNEQFF
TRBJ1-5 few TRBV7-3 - TGTGCCAGCAGCCAATTAGTTCCCGGACGGTACAATCAGCCCCAGCATTTT CASSQLVPGRYNQPQHF
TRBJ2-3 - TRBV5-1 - TGCGCCAGCACCTTTATGGGGCGGGGCACAGATACGCAGTATTTT CASTFMGRGTDTQYF
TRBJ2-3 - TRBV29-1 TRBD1 TGCAGCGTTGAAGACGAATCTAGGGGACAGTACACAGATACGCAGTATTTT CSVEDESRGQYTDTQYF
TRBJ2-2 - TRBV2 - TGTGCCAGCAGTGGGGGCAGATTCACCGGGGAGCTGTTTTTT CASSGGRFTGELFF
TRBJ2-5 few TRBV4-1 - TGCGCCAGCAGCCAAGAGCCCAACACCATGGGGCAAGAGACCCAGTACTTC CASSQEPNTMGQETQYF
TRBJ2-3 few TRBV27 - TGTGCCAGCAGTTTAAATCTCAGGGAGACAGATACGCAGTATTTT CASSLNLRETDTQYF
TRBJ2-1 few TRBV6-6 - TGTGCCAGCACCTTGGAGGTTGAGCAGTTCTTC CASTLEVEQFF
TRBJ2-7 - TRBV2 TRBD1 TGTGCCAGCCTGGACAGGAGCTCCTACGAGCAGTACTTC CASLDRSSYEQYF
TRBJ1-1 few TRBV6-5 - TGTGCCAGCAGTTACTCGGGCCAGGGACTTGTAGGGACTGAAGCTTTCTTT CASSYSGQGLVGTEAFF
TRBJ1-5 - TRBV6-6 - TGTGCCAGCAACCCAGGACAAATCAATCAGCCCCAGCATTTT CASNPGQINQPQHF
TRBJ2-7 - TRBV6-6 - TGTGCCAGCAGCCTCCTCCTGACGGATTCCTACGAGCAGTACTTC CASSLLLTDSYEQYF
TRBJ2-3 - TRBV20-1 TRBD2 TGCAGTGCTCTTAGCGGGGGATCAGATACGCAGTATTTT CSALSGGSDTQYF
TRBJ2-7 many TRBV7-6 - TGTGCCAGCAGCTTCGGCACCTACGAGCAGTACTTC CASSFGTYEQYF
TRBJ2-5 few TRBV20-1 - TGCAGTGCGCCTGGAGGGCCCCAAGAGACCCAGTACTTC CSAPGGPQETQYF
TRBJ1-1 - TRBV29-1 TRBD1 TGCAGCGTTGGCCCGGGACAGAGGGCTGAAGCTTTCTTT CSVGPGQRAEAFF
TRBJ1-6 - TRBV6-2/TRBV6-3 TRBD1 TGTGCCAGCAGGACAGGGAGGATGGATTCACCCCTCCACTTT CASRTGRMDSPLHF
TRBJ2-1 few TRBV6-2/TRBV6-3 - TGTGCCAGCAGTGCCCCGGGACCTCGGAGAAAGAATGAGCAGTTCTTC CASSAPGPRRKNEQFF
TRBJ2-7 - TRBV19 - TGTGCCAGTAGTCAACTACAGGTACCCTACGAGCAGTACTTC CASSQLQVPYEQYF
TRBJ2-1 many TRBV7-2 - TGTGCCAGCAGCTCCACCACAGGATTATACAATGAGCAGTTCTTC CASSSTTGLYNEQFF
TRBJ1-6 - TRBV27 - TGTGCCAGCAGTTTATCAAGAGTAGGGACGAATTCACCCCTCCACTTT CASSLSRVGTNSPLHF
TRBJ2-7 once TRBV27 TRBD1 TGTGCCAGCAACTTTTCGGGGACAGGGCTCGAGCAGTACTTC CASNFSGTGLEQYF
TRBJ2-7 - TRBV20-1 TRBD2 TGCAGTGCTAAGCCGGGACTAGCGTACGAGCAGTACTTC CSAKPGLAYEQYF